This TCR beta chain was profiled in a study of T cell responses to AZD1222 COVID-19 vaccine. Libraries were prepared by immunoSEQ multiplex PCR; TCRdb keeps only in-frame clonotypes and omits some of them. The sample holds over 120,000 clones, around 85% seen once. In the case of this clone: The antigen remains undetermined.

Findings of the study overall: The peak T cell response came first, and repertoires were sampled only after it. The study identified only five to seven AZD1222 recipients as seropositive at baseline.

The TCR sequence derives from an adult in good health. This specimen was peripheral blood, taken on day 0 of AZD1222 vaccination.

The DNA of the CDR3 is TGTGCCAGCATTATAGACAGGGACCATCAGCCCCAGCATTTT. It specifies CASIIDRDHQPQHF. The rearrangement joins TRBV28 to TRBJ1-5; 7 nucleotides match TRBD1. The CDR3 is 14 residues long. Germline V CDR1 and CDR2: MDHEN, SYDVKM. After removal of 7 bases from V and 5 bases from J, the junction contained 8 bases not matched to a gene.